A selection of T cell receptor beta chains follows, all from one sample in a study of T-cell memory formation after mild COVID-19. TCRdb independently ran MiXCR on the 5' RACE reads; one entry per CDR3 protein. The sample yields 150,000 to 200,000 distinct CDR3 sequences, more than 14% seen once. Sequenced input: PBMCs or a T cell subset sorted from them (not recorded which). The receptors come from an adult woman who had mild COVID-19 (a few samples of this study predate the infection). Cell type and time point are not known. Both conserved end residues are part of each CDR3. A D gene is named only where the DNA matches it firmly. Clone size is given for some rows only: seen once, a few or many times, or a class if the clone is expanded.

D	J	V	size	DNA	CDR3
TRBD1	TRBJ2-7	TRBV25-1	-	TGTGCCAGCAGTGAGCGGACAGGGTCCTACGAGCAGTACTTC	CASSERTGSYEQYF
TRBD1	TRBJ2-7	TRBV7-8	few	TGTGCCAGCAGTTCCCACCGGGACAGGGTCTACGAGCAGTACTTC	CASSSHRDRVYEQYF
TRBD1	TRBJ2-2	TRBV2	few	TGTGCCAGCCATCGGACAGGGCGTACCGGGGAGCTGTTTTTT	CASHRTGRTGELFF
TRBD1	TRBJ1-1	TRBV2	-	TGTGCCAGCGGAGGACAGGGGGCAGCGTCAGCTTTCTTT	CASGGQGAASAFF
-	TRBJ2-7	TRBV20-1	-	TGCAGTGCTAGAGTGCACACAAGCTCCTACGAGCAGTACTTC	CSARVHTSSYEQYF
TRBD1	TRBJ1-6	TRBV5-1	few	TGCGCCAGCAGGGGGACAGGGTCTGATTCACCCCTCCACTTT	CASRGTGSDSPLHF
TRBD1	TRBJ1-6	TRBV6-5	-	TGTGCCAGCAGCCTCCGGGACAGCGATTCACCACTCCACTTT	CASSLRDSDSPLHF
TRBD2	TRBJ2-7	TRBV7-9	-	TGTGCCAGCAGCCCGGGACTAGCGGGAGGCCCCTCCTCCTACGAGCAGTACTTC	CASSPGLAGGPSSYEQYF
-	TRBJ1-1	TRBV5-1	-	TGCGCCAGCAGCTTGGCCGGGACTATGAACACTGAAGCTTTCTTT	CASSLAGTMNTEAFF
TRBD1	TRBJ1-2	TRBV6-6	few	TGTGCCAGCAGTTACGGACAGGCGACTAACTATGGCTACACCTTC	CASSYGQATNYGYTF